This T cell receptor beta chain derives from a study of blood T cell repertoires in COVID-19. Study-level information: The origin of the acute and convalescent COVID-19 samples was the United States, Italy and Spain.

In the authors' workflow: Estimates of nucleated cell counts were drawn from the amplification of reference gene primers. Repertoires were generated with immunoSEQ multiplex PCR, while TCRdb's copy carries only in-frame clones and drops some. V and J calls and clone size follow that table, whereas D and trimming were derived from the DNA. The sample lists about 140,000 clones, 80% to 90% occurring once. The study recruited people aged 18 to 89 years across approximately 25 US areas. Researchers sorted participants into cohorts using their self-reported clinical history. The CDR3 is 13 amino acids. CDR1 and CDR2 from the germline V gene are SQVTM and ANQGSEA. Trimming removed 6 bases at V and 1 base at J, with 12 bases between.

The J gene is TRBJ1-1, the V gene TRBV29-1, with D perhaps matching TRBD1 (5 bases). The source is a woman between 45 and 65 years old with acute COVID-19. The sample consisted of PBMCs or T cells enriched from blood (not recorded which). The CDR3 is CSVGGRTNTEAFF. The CDR3 DNA follows: TGCAGCGTCGGGGGACGGACGAACACTGAAGCTTTCTTT.